Shown below are 2 T cell receptor beta chains from a single sample sequenced in a study of CD8+ T cells in alopecia areata. On the basis of CD4, CD8alpha, NKG2D, NKG2ACE and other markers, pooled cutaneous lymph node cells were sorted. Reverse transcription of extracted RNA yielded cDNA, which provided the sequencing template. Only in-frame clones appear in the TCRdb table, and some are missing; sequencing was by immunoSEQ multiplex PCR. In total the sample includes under 350,000 clones, none of them seen once. The sample taken for sequencing was CD4+ T cells sorted from a lymph node. The receptors here all came from a C3H/HeJ mouse with alopecia areata. This line is of MHC haplotype H2-k.

There are many counts of this clone. Genes and germline are mouse. The missing CDR3 end, 4 residues past where the read stops, is filled in from the germline J gene. Distinct nucleotide sequences in the sample also encode this CDR3. The gene calls are TRBV1 and TRBJ2-5, with D possibly TRBD1 on 6 matching bases. The germline gives CDR1 NSQYPW, CDR2 LRSPGD (reference sequence). This CDR3 comprises 15 residues. V was shortened by 0 bases and J by 3 bases, with 10 bases between the two germline ends. The CDR3 protein is CTCSADPGQQDTQYF. The CDR3 DNA, read in part, is TGCACCTGCAGTGCAGATCCGGGACAACAAGAC.

Points on this clone: Gene names are mouse gene names. The read terminates 4 residues ahead of where the CDR3 ends, so the germline J gene completes it. J is TRBJ2-7 and V is TRBV1; maybe TRBD1 (5 bases). Germline V lookup: CDR1 NSQYPW, CDR2 LRSPGD (reference sequence). CDR3 length: 13 residues. The chain's CDR3 is CTCSADQGDEQYF. Incomplete CDR3 DNA: TGCACCTGCAGTGCAGATCAGGGTGAT. Full variable domain (outside the CDR3, taken from reference TRBV1 and TRBJ2-7): VTLLEQNPRWRLVPRGQAVNLRCILKNSQYPWMSWYQQDLQKQLQWLFTLRSPGDKEVKSLPGADYLATRVTDTELRLQVANMSQGRTLYCTCSADQGDEQYFGPGTRLTVL.